The 26 T cell receptor beta chains reported below all come from one sample, sequenced in a study of T cells in Graves' hyperthyroidism and ophthalmopathy. Researchers took RNA transcripts and amplified the TCR beta CDR3 regions from them. TCR CDR3 regions were first amplified by RT-PCR with HTBI primers. TCRdb reprocessed the multiplex PCR reads with MiXCR, giving one entry per CDR3 protein. The sample consists of fewer than 850,000 distinct CDR3 sequences, 17% of them appearing once. The specimen was blood. Receptors were obtained from a man in his fifties with Graves' hyperthyroidism.

This clonotype was seen many times. This chain links TRBV28 with TRBJ1-5; possible D gene TRBD1, 5 bases. The ends were cut back, 7 bases at V and 1 base at J, with 11 bases in the middle. Germline V CDR1 and CDR2: MDHEN, SYDVKM. This CDR3 spans 14 amino acids. The CDR3 region has the DNA TGTGCCAGCAACCGGGACGCGAGCAATCAGCCCCAGCATTTT. Residues: CASNRDASNQPQHF.

This clonotype was observed many times. The gene calls are TRBV5-1 and TRBJ1-1; 7 bases line up with TRBD1. Per germline, CDR1 SGHRS and CDR2 YFSETQ. The CDR3 is 14 amino acids. V gave up 2 bases and J gave up 1 base; unmatched junction bases: 2. CDR3 region: CASSFGTANTEAFF. CDR3 bases: TGCGCCAGCAGCTTTGGGACAGCGAACACTGAAGCTTTCTTT.

With regard to this clonotype: Given a much more abundant clone one base away, this may be a read error. V usage is TRBV20-1 and J usage is TRBJ1-5; 8 positions match TRBD1. CDR1 is DFQATT and CDR2 is SNEGSKA in the germline V gene (reference sequence). CDR3 size: 14 residues. J was trimmed by 9 bases and V by 3 bases; bases with no gene match: 10. For the CDR3, the DNA is TGCAGTGCTAGTCAGCAGGGGGCCTCTATGCCCCAGCATTTT. Protein product: CSASQQGASMPQHF.

This clonotype was counted ten times or more. The chain couples TRBV20-1 to TRBJ1-5, with no clear D. The germline V gene encodes CDR1 DFQATT and CDR2 SNEGSKA (reference sequence). This CDR3 is 13 amino acids long. Trimming cost V 0 bases and J 2 bases, with 5 bases left between them. The CDR3 sequence: CSARDRGNQPQHF. CDR3 DNA: TGCAGTGCTAGAGATCGTGGCAATCAGCCCCAGCATTTT.

This clonotype showed up just once. A clone one base away is much larger, so this may be a read error. This chain links TRBV20-1 with TRBJ1-1, with 8 bases fitting TRBD1. The germline V gene encodes CDR1 DFQATT and CDR2 SNEGSKA (reference sequence). This CDR3 region has 14 residues. As DNA, the CDR3 is TGCAGTGCTAGGCGTTGGACAGGGAACACTGATGCTTTCTTT. Translating it yields CSARRWTGNTDAFF.

Ten or more counts support this clonotype. The rearrangement uses TRBV6-1 and TRBJ1-5; D gene uncertain. Germline V gene sequence: CDR1 MNHNS, CDR2 SASEGT. The CDR3 consists of 15 residues. Trimming left V 1 base short and J 0 bases short, with 7 bases between. Here the CDR3 DNA reads TGTGCCAGCAGTGAAGTCAGGTATAGCAATCAGCCCCAGCATTTT. It specifies CASSEVRYSNQPQHF.

In its sample, this clonotype was seen a few times. The chain has TRBV6-1 and TRBJ1-4, with D perhaps matching TRBD1 (6 bases). The ends were cut back, 5 bases at V and 9 bases at J, with 19 bases in the middle. CDR1 is MNHNS, CDR2 SASEGT, per germline. The CDR3 totals 15 residues. In DNA, the CDR3 is TGTGCCAGCAGTTATAAGGACAGTCTAATGCAAAAACTGTTTTTT. Translating it yields CASSYKDSLMQKLFF.

This clonotype was detected a few times. The chain carries TRBV10-3 and TRBJ1-4; D may be TRBD1 (5 bases). Germline CDR1 is ENHRY and CDR2 is SYGVKD. CDR3 length: 15 residues. The germline V and J ends were trimmed by 2 bases and 7 bases, with 14 bases remaining between them. The CDR3, as DNA: TGTGCCATCAGTGAGGGCACAGGAGCTTTTGAAAAACTGTTTTTT. Its protein product is CAISEGTGAFEKLFF.

The chain is built from TRBV12-3 or TRBV12-4 and TRBJ2-1; 9 bases agree with TRBD1. The trim removed 8 bases at V and 7 bases at J, leaving 3 bases unmatched. The CDR3 sequence is 12 residues long. CDR3 region: CASPGQGNEQFF. The DNA of the CDR3 is TGTGCCAGCCCGGGACAGGGAAATGAGCAGTTCTTC.

This sequence joins TRBV5-1 and TRBJ2-7; TRBD2 is a possible D gene (5 bases). The CDR3 runs to 16 residues. The germline CDR1 and CDR2 sequences are SGHRS and YFSETQ. With 2 bases removed from V and 0 bases from J, the gap between germline ends came to 15 bases. The CDR3 nucleotides are TGCGCCAGCAGCTTTCAGCGACTATCGCCCTCCTACGAGCAGTACTTC. Its translation is CASSFQRLSPSYEQYF.

This rearrangement joins TRBV6-5 to TRBJ2-5; D uncertain. Germline V gene data show CDR1 as MNHEY and CDR2 as SVGAGI. V lost 0 bases and J 5 bases, leaving 10 bases between the germline ends. There are 14 residues in the CDR3. The CDR3 sequence: CASSYSGRTETQYF. In DNA form, the CDR3 reads TGTGCCAGCAGTTACTCGGGTCGAACGGAGACCCAGTACTTC.

The rearrangement uses TRBV6-2 or TRBV6-3 and TRBJ2-3; a possible D gene is TRBD1 (5 bases). The CDR3 runs to 15 residues. Germline CDR1 and CDR2: MNHEY and SVGEGT. V gave up 6 bases and J gave up 4 bases, with 17 bases separating them. CDR3 loop: CASRSRSGRPDTQYF. In nucleotides, the CDR3 is TGTGCCAGCAGGAGCCGCTCAGGGCGTCCAGATACGCAGTATTTT.

The chain carries TRBV28 and TRBJ2-4; D gene unclear. CDR3 size: 11 residues. Germline assignment: CDR1 MDHEN and CDR2 SYDVKM. Trimming pared 2 bases from V and 7 bases from J, leaving 3 bases between. CDR3 loop: CASSLVNIQYF. The CDR3 coding sequence is TGTGCCAGCAGTTTAGTGAACATTCAGTACTTC.

In this sample, this clonotype turned up many times. This chain connects TRBV7-9 to TRBJ2-7, with 7 bases identical to TRBD1. CDR3 length equals 14 residues. CDR1 is SEHNR and CDR2 is FQNEAQ in the germline V gene (reference sequence). Unmatched junction bases numbered 4, after V lost 3 bases and J lost 2 bases. As DNA, the CDR3 is TGTGCCAGCAGCTTTGGACAGGCGACCTACGAGCAGTACTTC. It codes for CASSFGQATYEQYF.

V and J are TRBV25-1 and TRBJ1-1, with D possibly TRBD1 on 6 matching bases. Trimming stripped 1 base from V and 2 bases from J, with 8 bases between. In germline, CDR1 is MGHDK, CDR2 SYGVNS. This CDR3 region has 14 residues. The CDR3 spells CASSEWDKNTEAFF. In nucleotides, the CDR3 is TGTGCCAGCAGTGAATGGGACAAAAACACTGAAGCTTTCTTT.

This chain connects TRBV10-2 to TRBJ2-5; D tentatively fits TRBD1 or TRBD2 (5 bases each). Trimming left V 3 bases short and J 2 bases short, with 16 bases between. Germline V lookup: CDR1 WSHSY, CDR2 SAAADI. The CDR3 extends over 16 amino acids. CDR3 sequence reads: CASSDGQGGLQETQYF. The CDR3 nucleotides are TGCGCCAGCAGTGACGGGCAGGGCGGGTTACAAGAGACCCAGTACTTC.

This clonotype appeared many times. The genes are TRBV27 and TRBJ1-2; D is possibly TRBD1 (5 bases). The CDR3 has 13 amino acids. In germline, CDR1 is MNHEY, CDR2 SMNVEV (reference sequence). The ends were cut back, 6 bases at V and 8 bases at J, with 16 bases in the middle. CDR3 sequence (DNA): TGTGCCAGCAGCCGTGCCAGGGTAGACGGCTACACCTTC. It translates to CASSRARVDGYTF.

The rearrangement joins TRBV9 to TRBJ2-7, with TRBD2 matching 9 bases. Germline V gives CDR1 SGDLS, CDR2 YYNGEE. The CDR3 has 16 amino acids. V lost 1 base to trimming and J lost 2 bases; unmatched junction nucleotides: 7. The CDR3, as DNA: TGTGCCAGCAGCGTATCGAGTAGCGGGAGTCCCTACGAGCAGTACTTC. It encodes CASSVSSSGSPYEQYF.

This clonotype came up many times. The rearrangement links TRBV7-9 to TRBJ1-1; D ambiguous. The V gene's germline CDR1 is SEHNR and CDR2 FQNEAQ (reference sequence). Deletions cut 2 bases from V and 5 bases from J, with 12 bases between. CDR3 size: 14 residues. DNA for the CDR3: TGTGCCAGCAGCTTAATAGTCGGCCTGACTGAAGCTTTCTTT. Translated, it gives CASSLIVGLTEAFF. The whole variable domain, filled in from reference TRBV7-9 and TRBJ1-1, reads DTGVSQNPRHKITKRGQNVTFRCDPISEHNRLYWYRQTLGQGPEFLTYFQNEAQLEKSRLLSDRFSAERPKGSFSTLEIQRTEQGDSAMYLCASSLIVGLTEAFFGQGTRLTVV.

There are many counts of this clonotype. J is TRBJ2-7 and V is TRBV6-5; tentatively, D is TRBD1 or TRBD2 (5 bases each). Trimming cost V 2 bases and J 2 bases, with 10 bases left between them. The CDR3 runs to 14 residues. Germline-derived CDR1 and CDR2 are MNHEY and SVGAGI. The CDR3 is CASSYGTETYEQYF. The CDR3 region has the DNA TGTGCCAGCAGTTACGGGACGGAGACCTACGAGCAGTACTTC.

The chain uses TRBV4-3 and TRBJ2-7; no clear D. This CDR3 is built from 13 residues. Germline V CDR1 and CDR2: LGHNA, YSLEER. V was trimmed by 0 bases and J by 3 bases, leaving 6 bases between them. In DNA, the CDR3 is TGCGCCAGCAGCCAAGAACAATTCTACGAGCAGTACTTC. Its protein is CASSQEQFYEQYF.

In its sample, this clonotype was seen a few times. This chain connects TRBV6-2 or TRBV6-3 to TRBJ1-1; no reliable D call. V lost 6 bases to trimming and J lost 0 bases, with 8 bases between them. CDR1 and CDR2 from the germline V gene are MNHEY and SVGEGT. The CDR3 spans 13 residues. The DNA for the CDR3 is TGTGCCAGCAGGGGCACTATGAACACTGAAGCTTTCTTT. Encoded protein: CASRGTMNTEAFF.

The sample holds a few counts of this clonotype. The chain joins TRBV10-2 to TRBJ1-5; a possible D gene is TRBD1 (5 bases). This CDR3 region has 14 residues. Germline V CDR1 and CDR2: WSHSY, SAAADI. Trimming took off 3 bases at V and 6 bases at J, with 12 bases between the two ends. The CDR3 DNA is TGCGCCAGCAGTGATTTGGCAGGGCCTCAGCCCCAGCATTTT. Translated, it gives CASSDLAGPQPQHF.

On this clonotype itself: The junction departs from germline at one end; a sequencing error may be responsible. The chain links TRBV2 to TRBJ2-1, with 14 bases that match TRBD2. This CDR3 is built from 18 residues. In germline, CDR1 is SNHLY, CDR2 FYNNEI. CDR3 loop: CDSSQTSGRALGMNEQCF. The DNA for the CDR3 is TGTGACAGCAGCCAGACTAGCGGGAGGGCCTTGGGTATGAATGAGCAGTGCTTC.

This clonotype occurred many times. This rearrangement joins TRBV9 to TRBJ1-2; D perhaps matches TRBD1 (5 bases). Germline CDR1 and CDR2: SGDLS and YYNGEE. The CDR3 contains 18 residues. V dropped 2 bases and J dropped 2 bases, with 22 bases sitting between them. The CDR3 sequence is CASSVVRADRLKNYGYTF. CDR3 sequence (DNA): TGTGCCAGCAGCGTCGTAAGGGCCGACAGACTCAAGAACTATGGCTACACCTTC.

This clonotype showed up many times. V is TRBV5-1 and J is TRBJ1-2; D not resolved. Trimming took 0 bases from V and 8 from J, leaving 14 bases between them. CDR3 length: 14 residues. Germline CDR1 reads SGHRS; CDR2 reads YFSETQ. The CDR3 region has the DNA TGCGCCAGCAGCTTGGGGCAGAACTATGGGGGCTACACCTTC. Translated: CASSLGQNYGGYTF.